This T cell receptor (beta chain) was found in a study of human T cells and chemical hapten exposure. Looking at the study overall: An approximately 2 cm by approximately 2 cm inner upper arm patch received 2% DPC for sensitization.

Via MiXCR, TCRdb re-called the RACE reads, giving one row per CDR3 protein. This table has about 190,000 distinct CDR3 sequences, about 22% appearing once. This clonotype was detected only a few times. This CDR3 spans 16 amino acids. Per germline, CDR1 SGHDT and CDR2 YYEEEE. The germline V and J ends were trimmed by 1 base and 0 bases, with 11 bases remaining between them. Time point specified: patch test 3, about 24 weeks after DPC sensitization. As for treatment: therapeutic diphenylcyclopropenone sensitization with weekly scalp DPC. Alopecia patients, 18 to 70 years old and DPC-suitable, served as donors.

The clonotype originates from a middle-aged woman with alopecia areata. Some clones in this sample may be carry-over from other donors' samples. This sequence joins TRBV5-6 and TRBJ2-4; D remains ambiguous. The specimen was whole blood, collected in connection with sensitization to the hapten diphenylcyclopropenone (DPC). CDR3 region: CASSLRPALAKNIQYF. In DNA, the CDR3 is TGTGCCAGCAGCTTGAGGCCAGCTCTAGCCAAAAACATTCAGTACTTC.